This T cell receptor (beta chain) was observed in a study of T cell responses to AZD1222 COVID-19 vaccine. Study-level background: The analysis combined second doses at about 4 or about 12 weeks.

Clones were read by immunoSEQ multiplex PCR, and TCRdb kept only the in-frame ones, dropping some. The sample includes some 180,000 clones, 88% of them seen just once. Findings of the study overall: Donor demographics were predominantly white British with a female majority; clonal diversity may be underestimated. Regions left unmutated in variants are reportedly the target of nearly half of spike-specific TCRs. The number of AZD1222 recipients seropositive at baseline was only 6 or 7.

To note about this clone: The target antigen is unknown.

Deletions cut 8 bases from V and 9 bases from J, with 14 bases between. The V gene's germline CDR1 is LNHDA and CDR2 SQIVND (reference sequence). The CDR3 loop spans 12 amino acids. This specimen was peripheral blood, taken on day 0 of AZD1222 vaccination. The chain recombines TRBV19 with TRBJ2-1; perhaps TRBD1 as D (5 bases). The clonotype was recovered from an adult in good health. The CDR3 DNA reads as TGTGCCAGTGGAGCAACAGGAATTGAGCAGTTCTTC. It translates to CASGATGIEQFF.